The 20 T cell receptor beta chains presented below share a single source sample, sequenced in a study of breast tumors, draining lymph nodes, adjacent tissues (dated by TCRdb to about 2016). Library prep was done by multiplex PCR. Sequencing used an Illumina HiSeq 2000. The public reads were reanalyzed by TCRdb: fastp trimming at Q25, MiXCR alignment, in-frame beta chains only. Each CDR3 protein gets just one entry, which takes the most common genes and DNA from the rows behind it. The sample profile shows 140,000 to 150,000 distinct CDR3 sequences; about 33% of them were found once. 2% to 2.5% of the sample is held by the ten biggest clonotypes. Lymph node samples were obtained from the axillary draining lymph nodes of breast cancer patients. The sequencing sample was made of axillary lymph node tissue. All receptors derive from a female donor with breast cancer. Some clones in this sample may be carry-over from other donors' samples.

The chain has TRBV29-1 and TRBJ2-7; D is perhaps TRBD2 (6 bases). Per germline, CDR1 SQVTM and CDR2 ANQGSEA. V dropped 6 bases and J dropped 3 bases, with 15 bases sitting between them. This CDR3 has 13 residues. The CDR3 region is CSVAYGGYYEQYF. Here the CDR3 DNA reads TGCAGCGTAGCGTACGGGGGTTACTACGAGCAGTACTTC.

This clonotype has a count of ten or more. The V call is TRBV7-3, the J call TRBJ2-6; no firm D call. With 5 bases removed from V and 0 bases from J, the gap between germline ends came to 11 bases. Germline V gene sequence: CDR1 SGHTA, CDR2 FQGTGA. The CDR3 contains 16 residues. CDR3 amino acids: CASSPTASSGANVLTF. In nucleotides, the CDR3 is TGTGCCAGCAGCCCAACGGCGAGCTCTGGGGCCAACGTCCTGACTTTC.

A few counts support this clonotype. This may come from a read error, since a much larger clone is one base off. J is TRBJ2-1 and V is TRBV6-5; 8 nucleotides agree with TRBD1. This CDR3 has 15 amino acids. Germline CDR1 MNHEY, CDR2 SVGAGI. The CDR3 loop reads CASALRDRTYDEQFF. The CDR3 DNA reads TGTGCCAGCGCCCTCCGGGACAGGACCTACGATGAGCAGTTCTTC.

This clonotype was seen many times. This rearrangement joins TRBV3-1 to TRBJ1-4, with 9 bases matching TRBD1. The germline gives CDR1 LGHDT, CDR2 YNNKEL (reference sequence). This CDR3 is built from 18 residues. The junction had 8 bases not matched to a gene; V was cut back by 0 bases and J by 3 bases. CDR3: CASSQDRGQGMANEKLFF. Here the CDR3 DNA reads TGTGCCAGCAGCCAAGATCGGGGACAGGGAATGGCTAATGAAAAACTGTTTTTT.

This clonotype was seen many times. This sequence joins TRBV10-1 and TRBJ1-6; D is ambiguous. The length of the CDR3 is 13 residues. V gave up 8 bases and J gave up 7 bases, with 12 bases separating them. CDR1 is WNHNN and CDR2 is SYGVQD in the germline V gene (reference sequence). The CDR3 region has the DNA TGCGCCAGCCGACTCGACGGGAATTCACCCCTCCACTTT. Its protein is CASRLDGNSPLHF.

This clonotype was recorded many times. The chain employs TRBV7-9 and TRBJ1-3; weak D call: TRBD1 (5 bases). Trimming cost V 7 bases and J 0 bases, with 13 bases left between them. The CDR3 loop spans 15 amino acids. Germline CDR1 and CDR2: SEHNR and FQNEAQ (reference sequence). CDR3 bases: TGTGCCAGCAACCAGGCGGGGGACTCTGGAAACACCATATATTTT. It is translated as CASNQAGDSGNTIYF.

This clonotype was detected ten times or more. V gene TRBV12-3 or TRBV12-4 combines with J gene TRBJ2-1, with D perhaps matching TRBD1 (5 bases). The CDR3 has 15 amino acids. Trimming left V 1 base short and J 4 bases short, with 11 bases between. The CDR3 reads CASSLEGQKYNEQFF. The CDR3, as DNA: TGTGCCAGCAGTTTAGAAGGACAAAAGTACAATGAGCAGTTCTTC.

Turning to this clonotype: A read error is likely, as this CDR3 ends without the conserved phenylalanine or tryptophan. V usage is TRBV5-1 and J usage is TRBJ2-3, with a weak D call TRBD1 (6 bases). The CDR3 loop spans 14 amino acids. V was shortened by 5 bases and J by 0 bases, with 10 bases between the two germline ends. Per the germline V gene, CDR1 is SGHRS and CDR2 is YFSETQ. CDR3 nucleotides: TGCGCCAGCAGGGACAGCCCTAGCACAGATACGCAGTATTCT. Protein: CASRDSPSTDTQYS.

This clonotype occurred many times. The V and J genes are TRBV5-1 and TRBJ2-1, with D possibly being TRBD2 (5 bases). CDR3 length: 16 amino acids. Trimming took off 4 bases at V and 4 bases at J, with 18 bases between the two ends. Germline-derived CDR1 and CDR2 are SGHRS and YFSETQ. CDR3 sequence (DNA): TGCGCCAGCAGCCGGGAATACTTACGCGGGTACAATGAGCAGTTCTTC. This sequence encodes CASSREYLRGYNEQFF. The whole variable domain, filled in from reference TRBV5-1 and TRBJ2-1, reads KAGVTQTPRYLIKTRGQQVTLSCSPISGHRSVSWYQQTPGQGLQFLFEYFSETQRNKGNFPGRFSGRQFSNSRSEMNVSTLELGDSALYLCASSREYLRGYNEQFFGPGTRLTVL.

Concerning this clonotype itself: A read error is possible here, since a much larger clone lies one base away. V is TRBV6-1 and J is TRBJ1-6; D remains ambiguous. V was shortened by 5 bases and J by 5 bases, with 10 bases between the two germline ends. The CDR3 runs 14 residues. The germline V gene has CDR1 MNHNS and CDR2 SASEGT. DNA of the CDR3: TGTGCCAGCAGTCATGACGGACATAATTCACCCCTCCACTTT. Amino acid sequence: CASSHDGHNSPLHF.

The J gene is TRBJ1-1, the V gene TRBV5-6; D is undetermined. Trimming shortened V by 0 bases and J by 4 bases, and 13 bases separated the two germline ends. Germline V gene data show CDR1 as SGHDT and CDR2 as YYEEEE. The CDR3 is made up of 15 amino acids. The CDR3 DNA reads TGTGCCAGCAGCTTGGCCATCGGGGTCGGCACTGAAGCTTTCTTT. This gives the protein CASSLAIGVGTEAFF.

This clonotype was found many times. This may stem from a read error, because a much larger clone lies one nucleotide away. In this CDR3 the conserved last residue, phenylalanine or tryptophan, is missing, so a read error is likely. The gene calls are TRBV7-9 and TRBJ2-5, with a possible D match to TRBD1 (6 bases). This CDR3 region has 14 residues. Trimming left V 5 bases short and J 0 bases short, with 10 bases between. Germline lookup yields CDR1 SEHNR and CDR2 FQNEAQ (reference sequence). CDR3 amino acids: CASSIRQDQETQYL. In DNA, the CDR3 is TGTGCCAGCAGCATCAGACAGGACCAAGAGACCCAGTACCTC.

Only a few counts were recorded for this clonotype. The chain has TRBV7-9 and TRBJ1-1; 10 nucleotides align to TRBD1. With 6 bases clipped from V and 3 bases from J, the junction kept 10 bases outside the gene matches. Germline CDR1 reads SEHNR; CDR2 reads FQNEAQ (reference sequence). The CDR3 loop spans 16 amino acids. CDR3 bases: TGTGCCAGCAGTTTATGGACAGGGGGGATTGACACTGAAGCTTTCTTT. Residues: CASSLWTGGIDTEAFF.

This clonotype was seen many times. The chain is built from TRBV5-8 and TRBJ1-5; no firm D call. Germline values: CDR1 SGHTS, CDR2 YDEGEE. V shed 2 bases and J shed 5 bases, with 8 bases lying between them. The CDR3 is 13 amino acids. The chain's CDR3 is CASSFGNHQPQHF. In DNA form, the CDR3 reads TGTGCCAGCAGCTTTGGGAACCATCAGCCCCAGCATTTT.

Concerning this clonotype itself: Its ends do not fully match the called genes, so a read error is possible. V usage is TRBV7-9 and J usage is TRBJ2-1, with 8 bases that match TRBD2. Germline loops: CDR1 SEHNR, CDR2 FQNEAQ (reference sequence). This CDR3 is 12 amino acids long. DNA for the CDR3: TGTGCCAGTAGCTCGCGGGGGGCTGAGCAGTTCTTC. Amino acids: CASSSRGAEQFF.

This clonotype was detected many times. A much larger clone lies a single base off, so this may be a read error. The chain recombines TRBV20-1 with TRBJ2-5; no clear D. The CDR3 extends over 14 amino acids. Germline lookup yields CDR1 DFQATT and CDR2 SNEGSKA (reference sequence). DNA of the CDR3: TGCAGTGCTAGAGATTTGGACGAGCAAGCGACCCAGTACTTC. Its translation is CSARDLDEQATQYF.

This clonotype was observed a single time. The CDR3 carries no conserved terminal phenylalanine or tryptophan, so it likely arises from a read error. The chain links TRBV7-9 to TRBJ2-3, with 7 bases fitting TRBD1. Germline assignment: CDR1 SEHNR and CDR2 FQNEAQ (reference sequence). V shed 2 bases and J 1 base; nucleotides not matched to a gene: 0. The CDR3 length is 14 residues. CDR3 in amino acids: CASSLTGGTDTQYL. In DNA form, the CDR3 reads TGTGCCAGCAGCTTAACAGGGGGCACAGATACGCAGTATCTT.

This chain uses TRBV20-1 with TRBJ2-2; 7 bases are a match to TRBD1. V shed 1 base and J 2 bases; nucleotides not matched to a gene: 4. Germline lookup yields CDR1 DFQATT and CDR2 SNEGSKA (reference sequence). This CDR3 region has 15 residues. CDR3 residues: CSARGRQGNTGELFF. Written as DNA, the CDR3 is TGCAGTGCTAGAGGGCGACAGGGTAACACCGGGGAGCTGTTTTTT.

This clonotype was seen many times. DNA for the CDR3: TGTGCCAGCAGGCTCGGGGTCCCCTACGAGCAGTACGTC. This encodes CASRLGVPYEQYV. The V and J genes are TRBV6-2 or TRBV6-3 and TRBJ2-7, with TRBD2 as a possible D gene (5 bases). V was shortened by 6 bases and J by 2 bases, with 11 bases between the two germline ends. Germline CDR1 is MNHEY and CDR2 is SVGEGT. The CDR3 totals 13 residues.

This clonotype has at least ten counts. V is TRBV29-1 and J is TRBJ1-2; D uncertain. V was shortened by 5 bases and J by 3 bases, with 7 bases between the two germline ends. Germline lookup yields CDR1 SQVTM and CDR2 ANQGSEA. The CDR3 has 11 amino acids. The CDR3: CSVWIDYGYTF. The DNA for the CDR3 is TGCAGCGTTTGGATTGACTATGGCTACACCTTC.